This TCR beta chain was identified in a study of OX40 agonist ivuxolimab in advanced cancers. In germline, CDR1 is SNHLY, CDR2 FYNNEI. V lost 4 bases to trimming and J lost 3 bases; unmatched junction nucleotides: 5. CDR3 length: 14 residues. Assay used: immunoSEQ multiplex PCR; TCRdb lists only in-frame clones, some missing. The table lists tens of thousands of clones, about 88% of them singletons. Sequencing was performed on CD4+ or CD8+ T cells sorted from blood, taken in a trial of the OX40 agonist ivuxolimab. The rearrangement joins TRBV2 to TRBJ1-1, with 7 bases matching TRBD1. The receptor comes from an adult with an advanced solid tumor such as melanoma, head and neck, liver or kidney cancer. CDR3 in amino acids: CASSGQGGYTEAFF. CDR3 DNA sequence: TGTGCCAGCAGTGGACAGGGAGGATACACTGAAGCTTTCTTT.